This TCR beta chain derives from a study of blood T cells in healthy people across ages. Regarding the study as a whole: In older individuals, TCR beta diversity per million T cells was lower, falling roughly linearly with age. Since the PBMCs were unsorted, naive and antigen-experienced cells could not be conclusively compared.

The CDR3 is made up of 15 amino acids. CDR1 MNHEY and CDR2 SVGEGT come from the germline V gene. The V gene lost 4 bases and the J gene lost 1 base, with 14 bases spanning the gap. Next came a second PCR, run for about 7 to 12 cycles, which used a sample-barcoded 5' primer along with a J-beta primer mix. TCRdb used MiXCR to reprocess the 5' RACE reads, holding one entry per CDR3 protein. Of 600,000 to 650,000 distinct CDR3 sequences in the sample, 58% were seen once. Each donor supplied roughly 9 milliliters of peripheral blood. To note about this clonotype: Its antigen is unknown.

The clonotype originates from a man aged 60 to 75 in good health. V and J are TRBV6-2 or TRBV6-3 and TRBJ2-7; D possibly matches TRBD1 or TRBD2 (6 bases each). Sequencing was performed on blood. In DNA, the CDR3 is TGTGCCAGCAGTTGGGGACGGGGGCCGTCCTACGAGCAGTACTTC. It specifies CASSWGRGPSYEQYF.